This TCR beta chain was identified during a study of molecular identifiers for immune sequencing clone quantification. The V and J ends lost 0 bases and 4 bases respectively, with 15 bases between them. The length of the CDR3 is 16 residues. Germline values: CDR1 MGHRA, CDR2 YSYEKL. This clonotype has just a few counts. The authors built bulk TCR libraries by previously described methods with listed TCR primers. TCRdb redid the calling of the PCR reads with MiXCR, one entry per CDR3 protein. Among around 470,000 distinct CDR3 sequences listed, 20% to 25% were seen once. Isolation of naive CD8 T cells was achieved by sorting on a CD8+CD4-CCR7+CD45RA+ phenotype.

The chain is built from TRBV4-1 and TRBJ1-2; D might be TRBD1 (5 bases). The sequencing input was naive CD8+ T cells from blood, with Jurkat cell RNA spiked in. Subset described: FACS-sorted CD8+CD4-CCR7+CD45RA+ naive T cells. The TCR originated in a human donor in good health. Some libraries in this study had Jurkat cell RNA spiked in. The CDR3 coding sequence is TGCGCCAGCAGCCAAGATTTGTGGGGCGGATCCTATGGCTACACCTTC. Its protein is CASSQDLWGGSYGYTF.